The rows below give T cell receptor beta chains drawn from one sample of a study of blood T cell repertoires in COVID-19. The table came from immunoSEQ multiplex PCR; TCRdb's copy has only in-frame clones and leaves some out. This table has approximately 140,000 clones, approximately 91% appearing once. Sequencing was done on a sample of peripheral blood. These receptors originate from a man aged 50 or older with active or convalescent COVID-19. Both conserved end residues are part of each CDR3. Each record gives: V gene, D gene, clone size, J gene, CDR3 DNA, CDR3 protein. D genes are given only for firm matches. Clone size is not always given. Where it is, it says once, few, many or a class for expanded clones.

>TRBV20-1|TRBD1|-|TRBJ2-1
TGCAGTGCTAGTCCAACGGGGACAGGGGGGAACAATGAGCAGTTCTTC
CSASPTGTGGNNEQFF
>TRBV28|TRBD1|-|TRBJ1-1
TGTGCCAGCAGTCCACTATCGACAGGGGGAATACTTGGCGACACTGAAGCTTTCTTT
CASSPLSTGGILGDTEAFF
>TRBV7-9|TRBD1|-|TRBJ2-1
TGTGCCAGCAGCCAACGACAGGGACCGTACAATGAGCAGTTCTTC
CASSQRQGPYNEQFF
>TRBV29-1|TRBD1|-|TRBJ2-1
TGCAGTTACAGGGGTAGCTCCTACAATGAGCAGTTCTTC
CSYRGSSYNEQFF
>TRBV12-3/TRBV12-4|-|-|TRBJ2-7
TGTGCCAGCAGTTACACCAACTACGAGCAGTACTTC
CASSYTNYEQYF
>TRBV10-3|TRBD1|-|TRBJ1-5
TGTGCCATCAGTGAGTCGGGACAGGGTAGCAATCAGCCCCAGCATTTT
CAISESGQGSNQPQHF
>TRBV28|-|few|TRBJ1-1
TGTGCCAGCAGTTTTCAGGGGTTTAGCACTGAAGCTTTCTTT
CASSFQGFSTEAFF
>TRBV4-1|-|-|TRBJ2-7
TGCGCCAGCAGCCTAGAGGGAGCGGGTGGCCCGGGACAGTACTTC
CASSLEGAGGPGQYF
>TRBV5-5|-|-|TRBJ1-1
TGTGCCAGCAGCCCGGGGAGGGCGCGGTTGGTCACTGAAGCTTTCTTT
CASSPGRARLVTEAFF
>TRBV9|-|-|TRBJ2-3
TGTGCCAGCAGCGTAGAGGTGGGGGGGGCCGCAGATACGCAGTATTTT
CASSVEVGGAADTQYF
>TRBV30|TRBD1|-|TRBJ1-5
TGTGCCTGGAGTGAACAGGGGAACAATCAGCCCCAGCATTTT
CAWSEQGNNQPQHF
>TRBV5-6|-|-|TRBJ2-7
TGTGCCAGCAGCCCAAGCGGTCCCTACGAGCAGTACTTC
CASSPSGPYEQYF
>TRBV29-1|TRBD2|-|TRBJ2-7
TGCAGCGGGGGGACTAGTCCGTCCGAGCAGTACTTC
CSGGTSPSEQYF
>TRBV7-9|-|-|TRBJ2-2
TGTGCCAGCAGATCGCAGGGAATCGGGGAGCTGTTTTTT
CASRSQGIGELFF
>TRBV5-6|-|-|TRBJ1-6
TGTGCCAGCAGCTTACAGGGTGTCTCCTATAATTCACCCCTCCACTTT
CASSLQGVSYNSPLHF
>TRBV28|TRBD1|-|TRBJ2-7
TGTGCCAGCAGTTTATTACAGGGGGCAGGGGAGCAGTACTTC
CASSLLQGAGEQYF
>TRBV7-9|-|-|TRBJ2-1
TGTGCCAGCAGCCTAAGCCGAATCCTTGGCAATGAGCAGTTCTTC
CASSLSRILGNEQFF
>TRBV25-1|-|-|TRBJ2-2
TGTGCCAGCAGTGGGCCAGCGGCGAACACCGGGGAGCTGTTTTTT
CASSGPAANTGELFF
>TRBV3-1/TRBV3-2|TRBD2|-|TRBJ2-2
TGTGCCAGCAGCCAAGAGACCCTAGCGGGTAGATCGGGGGAGCTGTTTTTT
CASSQETLAGRSGELFF
>TRBV11-2|TRBD2|-|TRBJ2-5
TGTGCCAGCAGCTCCAAGCCCCTAGCGGCCCAAGAGACCCAGTACTTC
CASSSKPLAAQETQYF
>TRBV6-2/TRBV6-3|-|-|TRBJ1-1
TGTGCCAGCAGCCGCACAGACAGGAACACTGAAGCTTTCTTT
CASSRTDRNTEAFF
>TRBV30|TRBD1|once|TRBJ2-7
TGTGCCTGGAATCCGGGACAGTGGACCTACGAGCAGTACTTC
CAWNPGQWTYEQYF
>TRBV28|TRBD1|-|TRBJ1-5
TGTGCCAGCAGCTTAACAGGGGGCCGCAATCAGCCCCAGCATTTT
CASSLTGGRNQPQHF
>TRBV30|-|-|TRBJ1-2
TGTGCCTGGAGTCAGGGGCCTTATGGCTACACCTTC
CAWSQGPYGYTF
>TRBV27|-|-|TRBJ2-7
TGTGCCAGCAGAGGATCGGGAGCCCACGAGCAGTACTTC
CASRGSGAHEQYF
>TRBV12-5|TRBD1|-|TRBJ1-6
TGTGCTAGTGGTTTGCCCACAGGGGACCTCTCCTATAATTCACCCCTCCACTTT
CASGLPTGDLSYNSPLHF
>TRBV11-3|TRBD2|-|TRBJ2-3
TGTGCCAGCAGCTTAGCATCGCTAGCGGGAAGGAGGAGTACGCAGTATTTT
CASSLASLAGRRSTQYF
>TRBV7-9|-|-|TRBJ1-1
TGTGCCAGCAGCTTGCAGGGGCTGAACACTGAAGCTTTCTTT
CASSLQGLNTEAFF
>TRBV28|TRBD1|-|TRBJ2-7
TGTGCCAGCAGTCGCCGGGACAGACCCTACGAGCAGTACTTC
CASSRRDRPYEQYF
>TRBV28|-|few|TRBJ1-5
TGTGCCAGCAGCCCTAACGGTTTTAGCAATCAGCCCCAGCATTTT
CASSPNGFSNQPQHF
>TRBV19|TRBD1|-|TRBJ1-4
TGTGCCAGTAGTCCCCCAGGGACAGCTGAAAAACTGTTTTTT
CASSPPGTAEKLFF
>TRBV7-6|TRBD2|-|TRBJ2-3
TGTGCCAGCAGCCTTACTAGCGGATCCCGGAGAGATACGCAGTATTTT
CASSLTSGSRRDTQYF
>TRBV19|TRBD1|-|TRBJ2-6
TGTGCCAGTAGTTGGAGAGGGGGCCCCTTCTCTGGGGCCAACGTCCTGACTTTC
CASSWRGGPFSGANVLTF
>TRBV7-2|TRBD2|-|TRBJ2-7
TGTGCCAGCAGTAAAAGCGGGACCTCCTACGAGCAGTACTTC
CASSKSGTSYEQYF
>TRBV3-1/TRBV3-2|TRBD1|-|TRBJ2-5
TGTGCCAGCAGCCAAGGAGGGGGCCCCGGGGTGGAGACCCAGTACTTC
CASSQGGGPGVETQYF
>TRBV15|-|-|TRBJ1-5
TGTGCCACCAGCAGAGATCGGGGGGGGCTGGCTAACAATCAGCCCCAGCATTTT
CATSRDRGGLANNQPQHF
>TRBV29-1|-|-|TRBJ1-5
TGCAGCGTCGCCTGGACTCCTGGAGCAGATCAGCCCCAGCATTTT
CSVAWTPGADQPQHF
>TRBV4-2|-|-|TRBJ2-4
TGTGCCAGCAGCGAGAGTGCGGGGGCCCAAAACATTCAGTACTTC
CASSESAGAQNIQYF
>TRBV30|-|-|TRBJ1-6
TGTGCCTGGAGTGGTAGATCCAGGTATAATTCACCCCTCCACTTT
CAWSGRSRYNSPLHF
>TRBV5-5|-|-|TRBJ1-6
TGTGCCAGCAGCTTGGGACAGCTCTATAATTCACCCCTCCACTTT
CASSLGQLYNSPLHF
>TRBV28|-|-|TRBJ2-3
TGTGCCAGCAGCATGGCGGGATGGAAAGATACGCAGTATTTT
CASSMAGWKDTQYF
>TRBV29-1|-|-|TRBJ2-1
TGCAGCGTTCCCCCCAGGGGTTCCTACAATGAGCAGTTCTTC
CSVPPRGSYNEQFF
>TRBV3-1/TRBV3-2|-|once|TRBJ2-7
TGTGCCAGCAGCCAAGGGCGGGAGCAGTACTTC
CASSQGREQYF
>TRBV28|TRBD1|-|TRBJ1-1
TGTGCCAGCAGTCCCATCGGACAGGGGTTCCCTGAAGCTTTCTTT
CASSPIGQGFPEAFF
>TRBV5-4|-|-|TRBJ2-1
TGTGCCAGCAGCTTGGAATGGGGCCCCTACAATGAGCAGTTCTTC
CASSLEWGPYNEQFF
>TRBV28|-|-|TRBJ1-2
TGTGCCAGCAGAGGACAGTACTATGGCTACACCTTC
CASRGQYYGYTF
>TRBV4-1|TRBD1|-|TRBJ1-2
TGCGCCAGCAGCCAAGTCCACAGGGGGGCCTATGGCTACACCTTC
CASSQVHRGAYGYTF
>TRBV28|-|once|TRBJ2-7
TGTGCCAGCAATAGGCACGGAGCCTACGAGCAGTACTTC
CASNRHGAYEQYF